Shown below are 27 T cell receptor beta chains from a single sample sequenced in a study of T cells after yellow fever vaccination (dated by TCRdb to the late 2010s). The treatment or condition label on this specimen signifies: live attenuated yellow fever vaccine strain. The receptor library was made with 5' RACE. The sequencer listed for this sample is Illumina HiSeq 2500. Starting from the raw public reads, TCRdb applied fastp trimming at Q25, assembled clones with MiXCR and retained in-frame beta chains. Each entry is one CDR3 protein sequence, shown with its most common DNA and genes. In this sample the table shows 300,000 to 450,000 distinct CDR3 sequences, 8.1% of which occur a single time. 15% to 20% of the sample is held by the ten biggest clonotypes. The specimen comprised PBMCs, sampled about 41 days after the first yellow fever vaccination. The receptors shown here come from a man aged 18 to 35 who received the YFV17D yellow fever vaccine.

This sequence joins TRBV7-2 and TRBJ1-5; D ambiguous. Trimming stripped 1 base from V and 6 bases from J, with 10 bases between. The CDR3 sequence is 14 residues long. Germline V gene sequence: CDR1 SGHTA, CDR2 FQGNSA. CDR3 in amino acids: CASSLGPPGQPQHF. CDR3 in DNA: TGTGCCAGCAGCTTAGGGCCCCCGGGTCAGCCCCAGCATTTT. Filled out from reference TRBV7-2 and TRBJ1-5, the complete variable domain reads GAGVSQSPSNKVTEKGKDVELRCDPISGHTALYWYRQSLGQGLEFLIYFQGNSAPDKSGLPSDRFSAERTGGSVSTLTIQRTQQEDSAVYLCASSLGPPGQPQHFGDGTRLSIL.

The chain is built from TRBV18 and TRBJ1-1, with D hard to call. The V end was cut by 0 bases, the J end by 5 bases, with 7 bases between. Germline CDR1 is KGHSH and CDR2 is LQKENI. CDR3 length: 13 amino acids. CDR3 protein: CASSPPTRTEAFF. The DNA for the CDR3 is TGTGCCAGCTCACCACCGACCAGAACTGAAGCTTTCTTT.

The gene calls are TRBV20-1 and TRBJ1-2; 8 nucleotides match TRBD1. The CDR3 has 15 residues. V gave up 6 bases and J gave up 0 bases; unmatched junction bases: 9. Germline V gene data show CDR1 as DFQATT and CDR2 as SNEGSKA (reference sequence). The DNA for the CDR3 is TGCAGTGCAGGGACAGGTTATAAAGCTAACTATGGCTACACCTTC. Protein: CSAGTGYKANYGYTF.

There are a few counts of this clonotype. The rearrangement uses TRBV20-1 and TRBJ1-2, with D possibly TRBD1 on 5 matching bases. The V end lost 2 bases, the J end lost 5 bases, and 12 bases lay between the germline ends. The CDR3 sequence is 13 residues long. The germline V gene has CDR1 DFQATT and CDR2 SNEGSKA (reference sequence). CDR3 bases: TGCAGTGCTAGACAGGGAGGGCGGTATGGCTACACCTTC. This gives the protein CSARQGGRYGYTF.

This clonotype has a count of ten or more. The V gene is TRBV7-3, the J gene TRBJ2-1; D is possibly TRBD1 (5 bases). The V gene's germline CDR1 is SGHTA and CDR2 FQGTGA. The CDR3 loop spans 14 amino acids. The V end was cut by 5 bases, the J end by 0 bases, with 8 bases between. CDR3 sequence: CASSQGGSYNEQFF. CDR3 coding DNA: TGTGCCAGCAGCCAGGGCGGCTCCTACAATGAGCAGTTCTTC.

V gene TRBV7-9 combines with J gene TRBJ2-1, with a weak D call TRBD1 (5 bases). Germline V lookup: CDR1 SEHNR, CDR2 FQNEAQ (reference sequence). V was shortened by 4 bases and J by 9 bases, with 7 bases between the two germline ends. The CDR3 covers 11 residues. Here the CDR3 reads CASSWGGEQFF. The CDR3, as DNA: TGTGCCAGCAGCTGGGGCGGTGAGCAGTTCTTC.

This clonotype was seen many times. The rearrangement uses TRBV4-2 and TRBJ2-6; TRBD2 aligns across 12 bases. Germline V CDR1 and CDR2: LGHNA, YNFKEQ. The trim removed 8 bases at V and 0 bases at J, leaving 5 bases unmatched. This CDR3 has 17 amino acids. CDR3 protein: CASLGLAGFSGANVLTF. As DNA, the CDR3 is TGTGCCAGCCTTGGACTAGCGGGGTTCTCTGGGGCCAACGTCCTGACTTTC.

This clonotype has a handful of counts. The chain employs TRBV20-1 and TRBJ1-2, with a weak D call TRBD1 (5 bases). The CDR3 runs to 11 residues. The ends were cut back, 3 bases at V and 8 bases at J, with 10 bases in the middle. Germline V CDR1 and CDR2: DFQATT, SNEGSKA (reference sequence). In nucleotides, the CDR3 is TGCAGTGCTAGTACCCAGGGCGGCTACACCTTC. It specifies CSASTQGGYTF.

This clonotype was found a few times. The chain couples TRBV6-5 to TRBJ2-7; 12 bases fit TRBD2. Trimming at V came to 0 bases and at J to 4 bases, leaving 7 bases not matched to a gene. Per germline, CDR1 MNHEY and CDR2 SVGAGI. The CDR3 totals 17 residues. This CDR3 reads CASSYSSLAGGRYEQYF. As DNA, the CDR3 is TGTGCCAGCAGTTACTCGTCCCTAGCGGGGGGGCGGTACGAGCAGTACTTC.

This clonotype was detected ten times or more. The V call is TRBV7-2, the J call TRBJ2-1; D is ambiguous. The V end lost 3 bases, the J end lost 10 bases, and 7 bases lay between the germline ends. The CDR3 sequence is 11 residues long. CDR1 and CDR2 from the germline V gene are SGHTA and FQGNSA. CDR3 bases: TGTGCCAGCAGCTTCGCAATCGAGCAGTTCTTC. It translates to CASSFAIEQFF. Together with reference TRBV7-2 and TRBJ2-1, the CDR3 gives the full variable domain: GAGVSQSPSNKVTEKGKDVELRCDPISGHTALYWYRQSLGQGLEFLIYFQGNSAPDKSGLPSDRFSAERTGGSVSTLTIQRTQQEDSAVYLCASSFAIEQFFGPGTRLTVL.

V gene TRBV5-1 combines with J gene TRBJ2-3, with TRBD2 matching over 8 bases. CDR1 and CDR2 (germline): SGHRS, YFSETQ. The V gene end was trimmed by 5 bases and the J gene end by 0 bases; junction bases not matched to a gene: 8. There are 16 residues in the CDR3. The CDR3 DNA reads TGCGCCAGCAGAAAAATAGCGGGGACTAGCACAGATACGCAGTATTTT. Translated, it gives CASRKIAGTSTDTQYF.

The chain uses TRBV6-1 and TRBJ2-7; possibly TRBD1 or TRBD2 for D (5 bases each). The CDR3 consists of 14 residues. V gave up 6 bases and J gave up 1 base, with 13 bases separating them. Per the germline V gene, CDR1 is MNHNS and CDR2 is SASEGT. This CDR3 is CASSIGTASYEQYF. The CDR3, as DNA: TGTGCCAGCAGCATAGGGACCGCTTCCTACGAGCAGTACTTC.

CDR3 sequence: CASSAGDFTEAFF. Written as DNA, the CDR3 is TGTGCCAGTAGTGCGGGGGATTTCACTGAAGCTTTCTTT. The rearrangement uses TRBV19 and TRBJ1-1; a possible D gene is TRBD1 (5 bases). Trimming took 5 bases from V and 4 from J, leaving 11 bases between them. The CDR3 contains 13 residues. Germline CDR1 reads LNHDA; CDR2 reads SQIVND (reference sequence).

This clonotype showed up just a few times. The CDR3 nucleotides are TGTGCCAGCAGCGTACAGGGTTTTAACACTGAAGCTTTCTTT. Translating it yields CASSVQGFNTEAFF. V and J are TRBV9 and TRBJ1-1; TRBD1 is a possible D gene (5 bases). The CDR3 length is 14 residues. The V gene lost 1 base and the J gene lost 2 bases, with 9 bases spanning the gap. CDR1 and CDR2 from the germline V gene are SGDLS and YYNGEE.

This clonotype was observed a few times. The rearrangement joins TRBV20-1 to TRBJ2-5, with D perhaps given as TRBD1 or TRBD2 (5 bases each). This CDR3 spans 14 amino acids. V was pared by 0 bases and J by 5 bases, with 13 bases between. Looked up from germline, CDR1 is DFQATT and CDR2 is SNEGSKA (reference sequence). The CDR3 DNA sequence: TGCAGTGCTAGAGATCCCGGGGACCGGGAGACCCAGTACTTC. Residues: CSARDPGDRETQYF.

This rearrangement joins TRBV2 to TRBJ2-7, with a weak D call TRBD2 (5 bases). Germline V gene lookup returns CDR1 SNHLY and CDR2 FYNNEI. V was shortened by 2 bases and J by 4 bases, with 12 bases between the two germline ends. The CDR3 length is 14 residues. CDR3 loop: CASSEQAVTYEQYF. The CDR3 DNA is TGTGCCAGCAGTGAACAAGCGGTGACTTACGAGCAGTACTTC. Based on the CDR3 plus reference TRBV2 and TRBJ2-7, the full variable domain is EPEVTQTPSHQVTQMGQEVILRCVPISNHLYFYWYRQILGQKVEFLVSFYNNEISEKSEIFDDQFSVERPDGSNFTLKIRSTKLEDSAMYFCASSEQAVTYEQYFGPGTRLTVT.

This clonotype showed up just a few times. CDR3 region: CASSQPGTTQETQYF. CDR3 bases: TGCGCCAGCAGCCAGCCCGGGACTACCCAAGAGACCCAGTACTTC. The chain recombines TRBV4-1 with TRBJ2-5; 7 nucleotides match TRBD2. The germline CDR1 and CDR2 sequences are MGHRA and YSYEKL. The V segment lost 3 bases and the J segment 1 base; nucleotides outside the gene matches: 5. This CDR3 is built from 15 residues.

V gene TRBV12-3 or TRBV12-4 combines with J gene TRBJ2-7; weak D call: TRBD1 (6 bases). The V end lost 4 bases, the J end lost 2 bases, and 12 bases lay between the germline ends. The CDR3 has 14 residues. The DNA for the CDR3 is TGTGCCAGCAGTTCCGAGACAGGCCCCTACGAGCAGTACGTC. Translated, it gives CASSSETGPYEQYV.

There are a few counts of this clonotype. The chain links TRBV19 to TRBJ2-2; 8 bases match TRBD1. Per the germline V gene, CDR1 is LNHDA and CDR2 is SQIVND (reference sequence). This CDR3 is 15 amino acids long. V shed 7 bases, J shed 1 base, and the junction held 5 bases outside the gene matches. The CDR3 loop reads CASMPGQVNTGELFF. The CDR3 nucleotides are TGTGCCAGTATGCCGGGACAGGTGAACACCGGGGAGCTGTTTTTT.

This clonotype was seen repeatedly, ten times or more. The genes are TRBV12-3 or TRBV12-4 and TRBJ1-1; D unclear. The CDR3 covers 14 residues. V was pared by 6 bases and J by 2 bases, with 13 bases between. Here the CDR3 reads CASSRTGPNTEAFF. The CDR3 nucleotides read TGTGCCAGCAGCCGAACCGGGCCAAACACTGAAGCTTTCTTT.

This clonotype showed up just a few times. The chain couples TRBV11-2 to TRBJ2-6; D perhaps matches TRBD1 (5 bases). With 5 bases removed from V and 1 base from J, the gap between germline ends came to 18 bases. CDR1 and CDR2 from the germline V gene are SGHAT and FQNNGV. This CDR3 region has 18 residues. In DNA form, the CDR3 reads TGTGCCAGCAGCCCCGATTGGGGCCCGAAGTCTGGGGCCAACGTCCTGACTTTC. Amino acids: CASSPDWGPKSGANVLTF.

This clonotype came up a few times. The chain uses TRBV5-6 and TRBJ2-5, with 9 bases matching TRBD2. Germline CDR1 reads SGHDT; CDR2 reads YYEEEE. This CDR3 is 16 amino acids long. The trim removed 3 bases at V and 4 bases at J, leaving 10 bases unmatched. The CDR3 DNA is TGTGCCAGCAGCTCCCTCTATCGCGGGGGGGGAGAGACCCAGTACTTC. Its protein is CASSSLYRGGGETQYF.

This sequence joins TRBV30 and TRBJ1-1, with D maybe TRBD1 (5 bases). This CDR3 has 14 residues. V was cut by 0 bases and J by 1 base, with 9 bases left in between. CDR1 is GTSNPN, CDR2 SVGIG, per germline (reference sequence). CDR3 region: CAWSVVGGNTEAFF. The CDR3, as DNA: TGTGCCTGGAGTGTGGTGGGGGGGAACACTGAAGCTTTCTTT. The full variable domain, completed using reference TRBV30 and TRBJ1-1, is SQTIHQWPATLVQPVGSPLSLECTVEGTSNPNLYWYRQAAGRGLQLLFYSVGIGQISSEVPQNLSASRPQDRQFILSSKKLLLSDSGFYLCAWSVVGGNTEAFFGQGTRLTVV.

This clonotype was counted only a few times. The rearrangement joins TRBV12-3 or TRBV12-4 to TRBJ2-2; the match to TRBD1 covers 8 bases. V dropped 6 bases and J dropped 1; count of bases not matched to a gene: 10. CDR3 length equals 17 residues. The CDR3 protein is CASSGKGDRLNTGELFF. In DNA, the CDR3 is TGTGCCAGCAGCGGAAAGGGGGACAGGTTGAACACCGGGGAGCTGTTTTTT.

This chain uses TRBV25-1 with TRBJ2-5; TRBD2 might be the D (6 bases). Trimming removed 3 bases from V and 2 bases from J, with 13 bases in between. CDR1 and CDR2 from the germline V gene are MGHDK and SYGVNS. This CDR3 region has 15 residues. In nucleotides, the CDR3 is TGTGCCAGCAGTGAGGAGGAGGGGCATCAAGAGACCCAGTACTTC. Amino acids: CASSEEEGHQETQYF. Full variable domain (rest looked up from reference TRBV25-1 and TRBJ2-5): EADIYQTPRYLVIGTGKKITLECSQTMGHDKMYWYQQDPGMELHLIHYSYGVNSTEKGDLSSESTVSRIRTEHFPLTLESARPSHTSQYLCASSEEEGHQETQYFGPGTRLLVL.

In its sample, this clonotype was seen many times. The J gene is TRBJ2-1, the V gene TRBV27; maybe TRBD2 (7 bases). Trimming removed 5 bases at V and 8 bases at J, with 22 bases between. The CDR3 is 16 residues long. Germline V lookup: CDR1 MNHEY, CDR2 SMNVEV (reference sequence). The CDR3 protein is CASSPLLGGRFDEQFF. The CDR3 region has the DNA TGTGCCAGCAGTCCCCTCCTCGGGGGGCGCTTCGATGAGCAGTTCTTC.

The V and J genes are TRBV7-2 and TRBJ2-7; D might be TRBD1 (6 bases). The V gene's germline CDR1 is SGHTA and CDR2 FQGNSA. This CDR3 is 16 amino acids long. V was shortened by 5 bases and J by 2 bases, with 19 bases between the two germline ends. Written as DNA, the CDR3 is TGTGCCAGCAGCCTATTTGACAGGCTTCGGACCTACGAGCAGTACTTC. This translates into CASSLFDRLRTYEQYF.